The 6 T cell receptor beta chains presented below share a single source sample, sequenced in a study of OX40 agonist ivuxolimab in advanced cancers. This table comes from immunoSEQ multiplex PCR, and its TCRdb copy is limited to in-frame clones, with some not included. The profile shows 100,000 to 120,000 clones, roughly nine tenths of them singletons. Sequencing was performed on CD4+ or CD8+ T cells sorted from blood, taken in a trial of the OX40 agonist ivuxolimab. These receptors were obtained from an adult with an advanced solid tumor such as melanoma, head and neck, liver or kidney cancer.

J is TRBJ2-3 and V is TRBV2; possibly TRBD1 for D (6 bases). Trimming pared 7 bases from V and 5 bases from J, leaving 22 bases between. The CDR3 has 16 amino acids. The germline V gene has CDR1 SNHLY and CDR2 FYNNEI. The DNA of the CDR3 is TGTGCCAGCACCCCCCTTCGAGGGGGAGCGGTAGATACGCAGTATTTT. Translation: CASTPLRGGAVDTQYF. Full variable domain (outside the CDR3, taken from reference TRBV2 and TRBJ2-3): EPEVTQTPSHQVTQMGQEVILRCVPISNHLYFYWYRQILGQKVEFLVSFYNNEISEKSEIFDDQFSVERPDGSNFTLKIRSTKLEDSAMYFCASTPLRGGAVDTQYFGPGTRLTVL.

The V gene is TRBV6-5, the J gene TRBJ2-7; 8 nucleotides align to TRBD1. Germline values: CDR1 MNHEY, CDR2 SVGAGI. V was clipped by 0 bases and J by 5 bases; unmatched bases: 9. The CDR3 runs 16 residues. The CDR3 loop reads CASSYSLLTGENEQYF. The CDR3, as DNA: TGTGCCAGCAGTTACTCTCTCTTGACAGGGGAAAACGAGCAGTACTTC.

This clone appeared a single time. This CDR3 is CASSTLPGLDGTDTQYF. The CDR3 region has the DNA TGTGCCAGCAGTACGCTCCCCGGACTAGACGGGACAGATACGCAGTATTTT. This sequence joins TRBV27 and TRBJ2-3; 7 bases line up with TRBD2. V shed 5 bases and J 3 bases; nucleotides not matched to a gene: 14. Per germline, CDR1 MNHEY and CDR2 SMNVEV (reference sequence). This CDR3 region has 17 residues.

The chain recombines TRBV5-4 with TRBJ2-7; D gene ambiguous. The germline CDR1 and CDR2 sequences are SGHNT and YYREEE (reference sequence). The V end lost 2 bases, the J end lost 0 bases, and 12 bases lay between the germline ends. CDR3 length equals 15 residues. CDR3 region: CASSLSLLFSYEQYF. The CDR3 DNA sequence: TGTGCCAGCAGCTTAAGCCTCTTATTCTCCTACGAGCAGTACTTC. Full variable domain (missing parts from reference TRBV5-4 and TRBJ2-7): ETGVTQSPTHLIKTRGQQVTLRCSSQSGHNTVSWYQQALGQGPQFIFQYYREEENGRGNFPPRFSGLQFPNYSSELNVNALELDDSALYLCASSLSLLFSYEQYFGPGTRLTVT.

A single count supports this clone. The chain recombines TRBV27 with TRBJ2-3; 8 bases fit TRBD1. V shed 2 bases and J 0 bases; nucleotides not matched to a gene: 1. CDR1 is MNHEY, CDR2 SMNVEV, per germline (reference sequence). The CDR3 has 15 residues. The chain's CDR3 is CASSLDRGSTDTQYF. The CDR3 region has the DNA TGTGCCAGCAGTTTAGACAGGGGTAGCACAGATACGCAGTATTTT.

In this sample, this clone turned up once. The chain couples TRBV4-3 to TRBJ1-6, with unresolved D. Trimming took off 0 bases at V and 7 bases at J, with 10 bases between the two ends. This CDR3 spans 15 amino acids. Germline V lookup: CDR1 LGHNA, CDR2 YSLEER. CDR3 sequence reads: CASSQDPGVNSPLHF. The CDR3 bases are TGCGCCAGCAGCCAAGATCCCGGGGTCAATTCACCCCTCCACTTT.